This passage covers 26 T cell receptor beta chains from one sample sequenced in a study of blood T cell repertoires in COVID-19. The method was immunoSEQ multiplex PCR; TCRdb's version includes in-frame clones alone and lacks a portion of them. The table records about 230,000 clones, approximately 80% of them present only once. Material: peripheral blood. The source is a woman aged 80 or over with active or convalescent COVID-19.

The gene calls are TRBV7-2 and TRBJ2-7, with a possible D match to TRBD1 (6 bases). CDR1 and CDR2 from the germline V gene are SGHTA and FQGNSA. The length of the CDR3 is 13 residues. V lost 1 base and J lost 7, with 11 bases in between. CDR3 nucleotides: TGTGCCAGCAGCTTAGTAGGGGGAGAGGAGCAGTACTTC. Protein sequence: CASSLVGGEEQYF.

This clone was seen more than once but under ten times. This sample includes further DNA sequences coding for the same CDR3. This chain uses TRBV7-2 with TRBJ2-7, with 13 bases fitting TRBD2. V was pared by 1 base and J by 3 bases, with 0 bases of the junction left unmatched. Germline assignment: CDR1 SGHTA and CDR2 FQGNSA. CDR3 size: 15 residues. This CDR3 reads CASSLGLAGGYEQYF. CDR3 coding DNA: TGTGCCAGCAGCTTAGGACTAGCGGGAGGCTACGAGCAGTACTTC.

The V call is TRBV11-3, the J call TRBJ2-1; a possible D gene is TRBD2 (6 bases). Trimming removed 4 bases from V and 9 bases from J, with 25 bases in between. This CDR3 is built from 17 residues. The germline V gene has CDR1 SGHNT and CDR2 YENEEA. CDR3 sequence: CASSSNPDRRVDGEQFF. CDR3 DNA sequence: TGTGCCAGCAGCTCAAACCCCGATCGGAGGGTCGACGGTGAGCAGTTCTTC.

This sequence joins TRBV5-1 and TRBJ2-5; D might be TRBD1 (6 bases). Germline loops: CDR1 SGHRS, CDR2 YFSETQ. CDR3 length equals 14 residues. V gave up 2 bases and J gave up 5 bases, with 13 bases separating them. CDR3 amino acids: CASSLQGSQETQYF. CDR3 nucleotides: TGCGCCAGCAGCTTACAGGGTTCTCAGGAGACCCAGTACTTC.

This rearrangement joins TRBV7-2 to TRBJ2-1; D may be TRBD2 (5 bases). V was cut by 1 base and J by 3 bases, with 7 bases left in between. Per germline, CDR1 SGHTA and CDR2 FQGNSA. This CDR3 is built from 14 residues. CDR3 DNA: TGTGCCAGCAGCTTAGAGACTATCTACAATGAGCAGTTCTTC. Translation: CASSLETIYNEQFF. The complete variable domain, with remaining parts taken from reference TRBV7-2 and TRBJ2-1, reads GAGVSQSPSNKVTEKGKDVELRCDPISGHTALYWYRQSLGQGLEFLIYFQGNSAPDKSGLPSDRFSAERTGGSVSTLTIQRTQQEDSAVYLCASSLETIYNEQFFGPGTRLTVL.

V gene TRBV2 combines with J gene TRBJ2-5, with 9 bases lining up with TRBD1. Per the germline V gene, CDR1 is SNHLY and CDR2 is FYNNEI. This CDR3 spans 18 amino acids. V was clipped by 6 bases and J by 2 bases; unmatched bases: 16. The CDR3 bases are TGTGCCAGCAGCGGGGTCCCGGGACAGGGCCTGGGGCAAGAGACCCAGTACTTC. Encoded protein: CASSGVPGQGLGQETQYF.

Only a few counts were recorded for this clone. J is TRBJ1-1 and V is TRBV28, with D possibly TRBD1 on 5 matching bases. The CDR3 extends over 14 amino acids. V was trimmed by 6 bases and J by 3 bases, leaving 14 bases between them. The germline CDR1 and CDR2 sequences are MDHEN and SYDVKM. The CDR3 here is CASRPGTLDTEAFF. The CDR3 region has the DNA TGTGCCAGCAGGCCCGGGACTCTAGACACTGAAGCTTTCTTT.

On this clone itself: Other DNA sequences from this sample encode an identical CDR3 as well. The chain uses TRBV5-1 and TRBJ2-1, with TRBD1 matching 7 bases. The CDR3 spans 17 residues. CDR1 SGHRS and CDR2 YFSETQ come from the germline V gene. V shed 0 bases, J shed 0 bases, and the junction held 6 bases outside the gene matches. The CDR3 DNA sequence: TGCGCCAGCAGCTTGGCAGGGGGTTTGAGCTCCTACAATGAGCAGTTCTTC. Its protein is CASSLAGGLSSYNEQFF.

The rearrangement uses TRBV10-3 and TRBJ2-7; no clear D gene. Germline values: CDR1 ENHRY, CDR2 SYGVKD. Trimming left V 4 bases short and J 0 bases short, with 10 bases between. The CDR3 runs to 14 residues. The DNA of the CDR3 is TGTGCCATCAGTGTTGAGGTTTCCTCCTACGAGCAGTACTTC. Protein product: CAISVEVSSYEQYF.

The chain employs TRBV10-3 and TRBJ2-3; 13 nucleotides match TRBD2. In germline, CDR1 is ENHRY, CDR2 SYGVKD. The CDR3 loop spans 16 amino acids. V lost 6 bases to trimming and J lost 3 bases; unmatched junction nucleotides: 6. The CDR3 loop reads CAIRGGLAGETDTQYF. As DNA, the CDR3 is TGTGCCATCAGGGGAGGACTAGCGGGAGAAACAGATACGCAGTATTTT.

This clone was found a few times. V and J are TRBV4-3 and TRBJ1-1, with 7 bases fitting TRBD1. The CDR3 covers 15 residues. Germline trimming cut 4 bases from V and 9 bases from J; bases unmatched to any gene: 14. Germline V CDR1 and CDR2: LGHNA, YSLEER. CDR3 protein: CASSRTLTGPNKAFF. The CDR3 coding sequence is TGCGCCAGCAGCCGAACCTTGACAGGGCCCAATAAAGCTTTCTTT.

The CDR3, as DNA: TGCGCCAGCAGCTTGGCGCCAGGAGGGTATGGCTACACCTTC. Translating gives CASSLAPGGYGYTF. This chain connects TRBV5-1 to TRBJ1-2; D is unclear. Trimming shortened V by 0 bases and J by 5 bases, and 11 bases separated the two germline ends. CDR1 SGHRS and CDR2 YFSETQ come from the germline V gene. The CDR3 has 14 residues.

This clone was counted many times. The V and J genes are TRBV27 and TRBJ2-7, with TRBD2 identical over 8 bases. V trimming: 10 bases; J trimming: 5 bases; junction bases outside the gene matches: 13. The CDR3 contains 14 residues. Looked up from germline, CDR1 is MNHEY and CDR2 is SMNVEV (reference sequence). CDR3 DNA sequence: TGTGCCACCCGTCCCAGCGGGAGTGCCCACGAGCAGTACTTC. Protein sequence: CATRPSGSAHEQYF.

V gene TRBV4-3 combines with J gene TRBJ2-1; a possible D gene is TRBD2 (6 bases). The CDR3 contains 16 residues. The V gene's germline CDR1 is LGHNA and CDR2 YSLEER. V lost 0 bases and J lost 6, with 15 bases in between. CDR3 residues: CASSQDLTSRGNEQFF. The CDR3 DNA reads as TGCGCCAGCAGCCAAGATCTTACTAGCCGCGGCAATGAGCAGTTCTTC.

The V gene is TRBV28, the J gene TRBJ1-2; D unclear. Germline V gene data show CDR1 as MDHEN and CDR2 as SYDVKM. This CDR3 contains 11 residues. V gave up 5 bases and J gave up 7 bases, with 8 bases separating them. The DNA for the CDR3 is TGTGCCAGCAGTCCCGGGGTTGGCTACACCTTC. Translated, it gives CASSPGVGYTF.

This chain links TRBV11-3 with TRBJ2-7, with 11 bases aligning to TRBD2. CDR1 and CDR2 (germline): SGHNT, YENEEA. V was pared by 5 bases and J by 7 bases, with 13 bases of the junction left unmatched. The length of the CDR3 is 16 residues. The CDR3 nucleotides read TGTGCCAGCAGCATCCTAGCGGGGGGCCTCACTGGGGAGCAGTACTTC. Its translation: CASSILAGGLTGEQYF. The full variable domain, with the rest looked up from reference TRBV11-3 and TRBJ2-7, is EAGVVQSPRYKIIEKKQPVAFWCNPISGHNTLYWYLQNLGQGPELLIRYENEEAVDDSQLPKDRFSAERLKGVDSTLKIQPAELGDSAVYLCASSILAGGLTGEQYFGPGTRLTVT.

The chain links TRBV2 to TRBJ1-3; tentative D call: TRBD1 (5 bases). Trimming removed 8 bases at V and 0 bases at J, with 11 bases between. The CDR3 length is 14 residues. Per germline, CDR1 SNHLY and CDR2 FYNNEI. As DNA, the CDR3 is TGTGCCAGCGGGGGGTCGAGCTCTGGAAACACCATATATTTT. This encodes CASGGSSSGNTIYF.

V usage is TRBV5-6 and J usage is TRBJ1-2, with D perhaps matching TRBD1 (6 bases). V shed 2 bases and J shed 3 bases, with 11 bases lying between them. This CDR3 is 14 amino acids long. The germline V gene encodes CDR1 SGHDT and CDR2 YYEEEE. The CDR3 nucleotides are TGTGCCAGCAGCTTTGGCAGGGGAGACTATGGCTACACCTTC. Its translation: CASSFGRGDYGYTF.

The CDR3: CASSRNLPVGVAGTYEQYF. The CDR3 nucleotides are TGTGCCAGCAGCCGCAATCTTCCAGTGGGGGTAGCGGGAACTTACGAGCAGTACTTC. V usage is TRBV4-2 and J usage is TRBJ2-7, with 8 bases identical to TRBD2. The V gene's germline CDR1 is LGHNA and CDR2 YNFKEQ. V dropped 4 bases and J dropped 4; count of bases not matched to a gene: 21. The CDR3 is 19 amino acids.

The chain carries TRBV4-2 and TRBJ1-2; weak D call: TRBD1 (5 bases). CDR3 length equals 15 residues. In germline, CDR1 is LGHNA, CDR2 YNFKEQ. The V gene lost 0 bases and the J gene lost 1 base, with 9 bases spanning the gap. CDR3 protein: CASSQDGGNNYGYTF. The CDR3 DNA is TGTGCCAGCAGCCAAGACGGGGGGAATAACTATGGCTACACCTTC.

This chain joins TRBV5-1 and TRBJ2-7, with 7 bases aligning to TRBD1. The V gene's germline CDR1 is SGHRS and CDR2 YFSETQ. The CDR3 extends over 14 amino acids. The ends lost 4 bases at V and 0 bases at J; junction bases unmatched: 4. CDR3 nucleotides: TGCGCCAGCAGCAAGGACAGGAGCTCCTACGAGCAGTACTTC. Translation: CASSKDRSSYEQYF. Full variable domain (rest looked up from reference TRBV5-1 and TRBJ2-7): KAGVTQTPRYLIKTRGQQVTLSCSPISGHRSVSWYQQTPGQGLQFLFEYFSETQRNKGNFPGRFSGRQFSNSRSEMNVSTLELGDSALYLCASSKDRSSYEQYFGPGTRLTVT.

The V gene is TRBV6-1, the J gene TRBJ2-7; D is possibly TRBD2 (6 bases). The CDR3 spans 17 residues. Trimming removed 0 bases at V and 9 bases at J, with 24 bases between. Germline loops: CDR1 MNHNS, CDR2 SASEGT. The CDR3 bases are TGTGCCAGCAGTGAAGCGCTTCGGGCTACAGGACTACGATGGCAGTACTTC. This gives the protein CASSEALRATGLRWQYF.

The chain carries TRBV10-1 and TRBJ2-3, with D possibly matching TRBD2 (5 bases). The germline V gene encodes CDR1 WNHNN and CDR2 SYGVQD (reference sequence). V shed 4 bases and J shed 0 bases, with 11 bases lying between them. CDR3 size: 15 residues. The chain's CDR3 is CASSVLGWSTDTQYF. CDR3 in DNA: TGCGCCAGCAGTGTACTAGGGTGGAGCACAGATACGCAGTATTTT.

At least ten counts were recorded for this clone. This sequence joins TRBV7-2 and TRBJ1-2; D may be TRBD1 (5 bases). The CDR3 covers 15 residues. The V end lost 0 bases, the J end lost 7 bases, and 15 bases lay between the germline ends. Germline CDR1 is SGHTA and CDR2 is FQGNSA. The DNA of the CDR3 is TGTGCCAGCAGCTTAGCCCTACGTCAGGGATCTGGCTACACCTTC. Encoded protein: CASSLALRQGSGYTF.

Here the CDR3 DNA reads TGTGCCAGCAGTTTAGCCAGGGCCACTGAAGCTTTCTTT. Its translation is CASSLARATEAFF. The J gene is TRBJ1-1, the V gene TRBV12-3 or TRBV12-4; maybe TRBD1 (5 bases). The CDR3 length is 13 residues. Deletions cut 0 bases from V and 4 bases from J, with 6 bases between.

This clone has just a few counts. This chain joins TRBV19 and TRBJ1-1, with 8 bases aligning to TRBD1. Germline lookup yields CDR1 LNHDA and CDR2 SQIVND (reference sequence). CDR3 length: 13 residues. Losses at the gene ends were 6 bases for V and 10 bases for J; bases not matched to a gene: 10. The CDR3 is CASRRSTGGVAFF. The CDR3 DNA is TGTGCCAGTAGAAGATCTACAGGGGGTGTAGCTTTCTTT.